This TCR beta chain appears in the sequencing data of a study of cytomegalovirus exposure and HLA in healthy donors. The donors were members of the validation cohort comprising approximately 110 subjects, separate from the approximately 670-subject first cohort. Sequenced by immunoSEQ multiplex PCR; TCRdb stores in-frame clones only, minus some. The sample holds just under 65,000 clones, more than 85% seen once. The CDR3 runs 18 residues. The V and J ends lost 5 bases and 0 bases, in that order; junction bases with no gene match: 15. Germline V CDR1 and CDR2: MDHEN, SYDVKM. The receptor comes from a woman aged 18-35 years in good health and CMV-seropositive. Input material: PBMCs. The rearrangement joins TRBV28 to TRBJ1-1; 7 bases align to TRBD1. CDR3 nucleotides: TGTGCCAGCAGTCCCCAACCCATCGAGCAGGGGGTGAACACTGAAGCTTTCTTT. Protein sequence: CASSPQPIEQGVNTEAFF. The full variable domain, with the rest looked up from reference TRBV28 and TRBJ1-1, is DVKVTQSSRYLVKRTGEKVFLECVQDMDHENMFWYRQDPGLGLRLIYFSYDVKMKEKGDIPEGYSVSREKKERFSLILESASTNQTSMYLCASSPQPIEQGVNTEAFFGQGTRLTVV.